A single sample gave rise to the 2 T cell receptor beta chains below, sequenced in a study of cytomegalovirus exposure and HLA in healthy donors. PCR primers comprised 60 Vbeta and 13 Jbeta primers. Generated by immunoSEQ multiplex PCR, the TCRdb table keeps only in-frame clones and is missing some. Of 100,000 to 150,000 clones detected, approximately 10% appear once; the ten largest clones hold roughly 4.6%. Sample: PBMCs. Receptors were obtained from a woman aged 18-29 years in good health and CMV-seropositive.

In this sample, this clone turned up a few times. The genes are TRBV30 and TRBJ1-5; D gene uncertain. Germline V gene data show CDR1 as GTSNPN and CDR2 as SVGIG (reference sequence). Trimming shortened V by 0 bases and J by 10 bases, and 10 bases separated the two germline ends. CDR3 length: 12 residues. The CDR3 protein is CAWSVGGGPQHF. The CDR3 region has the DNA TGTGCCTGGAGTGTAGGCGGCGGACCCCAGCATTTT.

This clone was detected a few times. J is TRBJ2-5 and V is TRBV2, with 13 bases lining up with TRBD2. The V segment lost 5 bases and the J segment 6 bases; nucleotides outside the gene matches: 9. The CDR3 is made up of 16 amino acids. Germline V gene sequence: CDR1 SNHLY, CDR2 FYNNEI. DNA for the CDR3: TGTGCCAGCAGTTCCCGGACTAGCGGGAGCGGACAGACCCAGTACTTC. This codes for CASSSRTSGSGQTQYF. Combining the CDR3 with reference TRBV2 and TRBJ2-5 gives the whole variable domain EPEVTQTPSHQVTQMGQEVILRCVPISNHLYFYWYRQILGQKVEFLVSFYNNEISEKSEIFDDQFSVERPDGSNFTLKIRSTKLEDSAMYFCASSSRTSGSGQTQYFGPGTRLLVL.